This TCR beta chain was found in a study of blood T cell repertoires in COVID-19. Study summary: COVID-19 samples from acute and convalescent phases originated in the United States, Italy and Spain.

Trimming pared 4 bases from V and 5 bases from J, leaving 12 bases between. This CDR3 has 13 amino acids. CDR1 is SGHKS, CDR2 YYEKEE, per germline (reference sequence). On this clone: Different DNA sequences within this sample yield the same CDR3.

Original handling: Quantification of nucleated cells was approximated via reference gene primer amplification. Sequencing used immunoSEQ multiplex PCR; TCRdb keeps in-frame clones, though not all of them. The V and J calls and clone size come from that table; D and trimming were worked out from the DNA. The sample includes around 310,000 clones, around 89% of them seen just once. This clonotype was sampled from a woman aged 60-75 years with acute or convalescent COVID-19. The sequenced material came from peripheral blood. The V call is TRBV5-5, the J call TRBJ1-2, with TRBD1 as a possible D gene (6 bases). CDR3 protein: CASSLDRSYGYTF. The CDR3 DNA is TGTGCCAGCAGCCTTGACAGGTCATATGGCTACACCTTC.